This T cell receptor beta chain was found in a study of cytomegalovirus exposure and HLA in healthy donors. CDR1 is LGHNA and CDR2 is YSLEER in the germline V gene. This CDR3 has 13 amino acids. Trimming took off 0 bases at V and 10 bases at J, with 10 bases between the two ends. In the PCR, 60 Vbeta and 13 Jbeta primers were used. Profiled with immunoSEQ multiplex PCR; TCRdb holds only in-frame clones, not every one. The repertoire has 210,000 or so clones, about 80% of them found once; the top ten carry roughly 2.5%. The gene calls are TRBV4-3 and TRBJ2-4; maybe TRBD1 (5 bases). The sequenced sample was PBMCs. This sequence was found in a woman aged 60-75 years in good health and CMV-seropositive. The CDR3 DNA reads TGCGCCAGCAGCCAAGACGGACAAACTATTCAGTACTTC. Protein sequence: CASSQDGQTIQYF.